Sequencing of this T cell receptor (beta chain) was carried out in a study of T-cell memory formation after mild COVID-19. General study results and limits: SARS-CoV-2 specificity was not confirmed for second-wave clones peaking on day 37.

To note about this clonotype: Its antigen is undetermined.

Per germline, CDR1 SGHTA and CDR2 FQGNSA. J was trimmed by 2 bases and V by 5 bases; bases with no gene match: 0. The CDR3 runs 17 residues. TCR alpha and TCR beta cDNA libraries with sample barcodes and UMIs came from 5'RACE using constant-segment primers. TCRdb re-called the 5' RACE reads through MiXCR, storing one row per CDR3 protein. This sample has under 35,000 distinct CDR3 sequences, with roughly 16% found just once. The clonotype comes from an adult who had mild COVID-19 (a few samples of this study predate the infection). Cell type and time point are not known. Material: PBMCs or a T cell subset sorted from them (not recorded which). The chain has TRBV7-2 and TRBJ2-6, with TRBD2 matching over 16 bases. The CDR3 is CASSGTSGRAGANVLTF. The CDR3 DNA reads TGTGCCAGCAGCGGGACTAGCGGGAGGGCTGGGGCCAACGTCCTGACTTTC.